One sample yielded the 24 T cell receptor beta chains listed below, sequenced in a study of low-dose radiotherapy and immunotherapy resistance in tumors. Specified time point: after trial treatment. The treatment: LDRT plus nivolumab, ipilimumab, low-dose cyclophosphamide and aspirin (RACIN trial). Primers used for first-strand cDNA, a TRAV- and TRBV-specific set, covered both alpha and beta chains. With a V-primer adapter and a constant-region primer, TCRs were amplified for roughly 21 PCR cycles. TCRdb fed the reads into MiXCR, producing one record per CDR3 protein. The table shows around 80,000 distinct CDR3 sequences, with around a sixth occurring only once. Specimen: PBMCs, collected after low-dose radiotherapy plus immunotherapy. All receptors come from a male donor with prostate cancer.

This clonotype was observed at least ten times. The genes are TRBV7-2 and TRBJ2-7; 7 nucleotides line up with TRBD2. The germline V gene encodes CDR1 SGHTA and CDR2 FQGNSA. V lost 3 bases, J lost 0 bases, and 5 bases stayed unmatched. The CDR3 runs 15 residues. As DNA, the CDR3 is TGTGCCAGCAGCTTTACCCCGGGAGGCTCCTACGAGCAGTACTTC. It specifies CASSFTPGGSYEQYF.

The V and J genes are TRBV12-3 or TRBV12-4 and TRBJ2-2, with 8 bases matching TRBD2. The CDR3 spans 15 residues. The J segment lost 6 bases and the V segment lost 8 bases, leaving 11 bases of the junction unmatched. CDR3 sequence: CASGGGLGGPGELFF. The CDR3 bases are TGTGCCAGCGGAGGGGGACTAGGCGGTCCCGGGGAGCTGTTTTTT.

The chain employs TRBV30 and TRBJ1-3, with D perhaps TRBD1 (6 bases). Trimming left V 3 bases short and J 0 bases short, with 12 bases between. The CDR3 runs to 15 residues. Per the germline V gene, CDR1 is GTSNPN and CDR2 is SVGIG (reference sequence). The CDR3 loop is CAWRQGYLSGNTIYF. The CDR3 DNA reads TGTGCCTGGAGACAGGGTTACCTCTCTGGAAACACCATATATTTT.

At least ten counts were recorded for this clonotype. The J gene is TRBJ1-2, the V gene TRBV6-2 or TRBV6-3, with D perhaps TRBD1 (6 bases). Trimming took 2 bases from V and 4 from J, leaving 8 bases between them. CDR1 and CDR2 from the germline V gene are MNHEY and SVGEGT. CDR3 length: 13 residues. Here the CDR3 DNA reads TGTGCCAGCAGTTACCCAGGGGTCTATGGCTACACCTTC. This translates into CASSYPGVYGYTF.

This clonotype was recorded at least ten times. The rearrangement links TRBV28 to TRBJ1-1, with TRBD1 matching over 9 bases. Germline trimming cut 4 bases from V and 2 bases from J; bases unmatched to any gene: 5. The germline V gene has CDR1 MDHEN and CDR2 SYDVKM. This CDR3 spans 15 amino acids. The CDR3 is CASSYRGQGNTEAFF. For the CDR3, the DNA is TGTGCCAGCAGTTATAGGGGACAGGGAAACACTGAAGCTTTCTTT.

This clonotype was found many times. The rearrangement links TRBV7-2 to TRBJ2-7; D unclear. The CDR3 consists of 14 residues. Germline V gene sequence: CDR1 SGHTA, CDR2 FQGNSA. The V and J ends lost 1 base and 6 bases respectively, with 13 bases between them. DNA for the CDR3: TGTGCCAGCAGCTTAGGCGCGGATTCGAGCGAGCAGTACTTC. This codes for CASSLGADSSEQYF.

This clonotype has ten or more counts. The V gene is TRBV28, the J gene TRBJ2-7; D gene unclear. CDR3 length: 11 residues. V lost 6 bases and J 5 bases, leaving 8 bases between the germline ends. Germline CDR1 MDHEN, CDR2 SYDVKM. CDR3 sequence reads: CASSWADEQYF. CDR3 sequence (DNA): TGTGCCAGCAGCTGGGCTGACGAGCAGTACTTC.

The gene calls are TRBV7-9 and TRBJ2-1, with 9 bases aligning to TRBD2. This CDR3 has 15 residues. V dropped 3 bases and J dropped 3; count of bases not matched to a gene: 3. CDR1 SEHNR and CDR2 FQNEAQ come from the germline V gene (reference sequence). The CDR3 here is CASSLVTSGYNEQFF. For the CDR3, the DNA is TGTGCCAGCAGCTTGGTGACTAGCGGCTACAATGAGCAGTTCTTC.

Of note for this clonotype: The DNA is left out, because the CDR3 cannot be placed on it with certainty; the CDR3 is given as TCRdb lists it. Here the CDR3 reads CASSRFQPTGDAGELFFF. The chain recombines TRBV7-3 with TRBJ2-2; the table's D call, TRBD1, has no DNA check behind it. The CDR3 spans 18 amino acids, including both terminal residues. CDR1 is SGHTA and CDR2 is FQGTGA in the germline V gene.

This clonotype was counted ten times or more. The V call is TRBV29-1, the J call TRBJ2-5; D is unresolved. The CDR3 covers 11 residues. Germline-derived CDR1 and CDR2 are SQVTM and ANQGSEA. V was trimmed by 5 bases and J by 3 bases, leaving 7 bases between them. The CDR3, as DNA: TGCAGCGTTAGCCATGAAGAGACCCAGTACTTC. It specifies CSVSHEETQYF.

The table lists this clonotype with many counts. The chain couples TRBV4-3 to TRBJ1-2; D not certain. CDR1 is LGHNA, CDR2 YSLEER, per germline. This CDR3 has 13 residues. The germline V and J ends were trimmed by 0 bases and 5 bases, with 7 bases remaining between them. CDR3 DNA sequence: TGCGCCAGCAGCCAAGAAAGGTTTTATGGCTACACCTTC. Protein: CASSQERFYGYTF.

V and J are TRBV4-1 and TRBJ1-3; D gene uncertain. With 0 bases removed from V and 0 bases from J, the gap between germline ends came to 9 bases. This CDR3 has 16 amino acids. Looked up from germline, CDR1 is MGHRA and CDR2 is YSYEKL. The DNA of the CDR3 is TGCGCCAGCAGCCAAGAATCCGGTACCTCTGGAAACACCATATATTTT. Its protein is CASSQESGTSGNTIYF.

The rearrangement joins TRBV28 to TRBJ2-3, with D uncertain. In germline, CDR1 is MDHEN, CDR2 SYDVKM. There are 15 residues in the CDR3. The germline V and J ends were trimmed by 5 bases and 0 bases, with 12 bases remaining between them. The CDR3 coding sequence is TGTGCCAGCAGTGATCGGACCGCTAGCACAGATACGCAGTATTTT. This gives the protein CASSDRTASTDTQYF.

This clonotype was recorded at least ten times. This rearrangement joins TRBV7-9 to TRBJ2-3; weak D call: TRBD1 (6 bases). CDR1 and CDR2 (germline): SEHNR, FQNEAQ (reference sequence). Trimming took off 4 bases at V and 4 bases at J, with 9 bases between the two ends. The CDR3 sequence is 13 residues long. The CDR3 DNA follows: TGTGCCAGCAGCTCCAGGGGCGCAGATACGCAGTATTTT. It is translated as CASSSRGADTQYF.

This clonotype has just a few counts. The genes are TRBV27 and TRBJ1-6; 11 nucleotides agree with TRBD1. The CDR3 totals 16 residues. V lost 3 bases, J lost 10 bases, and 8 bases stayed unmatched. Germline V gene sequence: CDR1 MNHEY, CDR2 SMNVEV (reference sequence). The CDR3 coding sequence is TGTGCCAGCAGTTTGTATATCGGGACAGGGGGATCACCCCTCCACTTT. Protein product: CASSLYIGTGGSPLHF.

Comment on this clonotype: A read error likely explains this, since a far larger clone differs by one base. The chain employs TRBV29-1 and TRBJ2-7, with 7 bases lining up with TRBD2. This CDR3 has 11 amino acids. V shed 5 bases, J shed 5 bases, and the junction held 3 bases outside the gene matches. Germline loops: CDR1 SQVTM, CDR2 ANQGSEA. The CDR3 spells CSVHSGNEQYF. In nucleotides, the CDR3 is TGCAGCGTTCACAGCGGGAACGAGCAGTACTTC.

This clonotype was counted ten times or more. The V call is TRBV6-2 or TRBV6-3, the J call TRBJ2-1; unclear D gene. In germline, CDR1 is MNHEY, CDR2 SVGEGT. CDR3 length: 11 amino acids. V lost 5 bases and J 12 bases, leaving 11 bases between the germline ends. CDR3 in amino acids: CASSNRRRQFF. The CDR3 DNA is TGTGCCAGCAGTAATAGACGTCGGCAGTTCTTC.

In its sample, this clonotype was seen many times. CDR3 DNA sequence: TGTGCCAGCAGCCATGCCACCTACGAGCAGTACTTC. It yields the protein CASSHATYEQYF. The J gene is TRBJ2-7, the V gene TRBV3-1; D not resolved. Trimming shortened V by 3 bases and J by 2 bases, and 5 bases separated the two germline ends. Germline CDR1 reads LGHDT; CDR2 reads YNNKEL (reference sequence). The CDR3 runs to 12 residues.

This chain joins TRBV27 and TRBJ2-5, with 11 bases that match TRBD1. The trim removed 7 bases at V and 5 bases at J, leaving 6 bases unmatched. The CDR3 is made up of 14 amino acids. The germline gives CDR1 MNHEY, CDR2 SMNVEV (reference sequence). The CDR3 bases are TGTGCCAGCAAAGCGGACAGGGGGCTGGAGACCCAGTACTTC. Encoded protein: CASKADRGLETQYF.

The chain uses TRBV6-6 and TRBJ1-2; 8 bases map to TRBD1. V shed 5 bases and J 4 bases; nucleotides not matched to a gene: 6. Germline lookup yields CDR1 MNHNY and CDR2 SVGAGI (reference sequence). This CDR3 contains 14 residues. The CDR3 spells CASSTPGTGYGYTF. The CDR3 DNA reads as TGTGCCAGCAGTACTCCCGGGACAGGCTATGGCTACACCTTC.

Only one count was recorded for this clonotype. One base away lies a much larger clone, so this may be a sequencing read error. The CDR3 is CSTPVLGGKTQYF. The CDR3 nucleotides read TGCAGTACCCCGGTTCTGGGGGGGAAGACCCAGTACTTC. The rearrangement links TRBV20-1 to TRBJ2-5; TRBD2 matches 7 bases. CDR3 length: 13 residues. Germline trimming cut 8 bases from V and 6 bases from J; bases unmatched to any gene: 12. Germline CDR1 is DFQATT and CDR2 is SNEGSKA (reference sequence).

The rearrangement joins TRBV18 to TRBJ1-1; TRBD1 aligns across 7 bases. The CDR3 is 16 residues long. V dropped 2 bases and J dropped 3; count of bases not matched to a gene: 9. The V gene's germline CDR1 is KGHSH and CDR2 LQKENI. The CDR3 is CASSPGAGGLHTEAFF. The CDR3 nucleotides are TGTGCCAGCTCACCAGGGGCAGGGGGGTTGCACACTGAAGCTTTCTTT.

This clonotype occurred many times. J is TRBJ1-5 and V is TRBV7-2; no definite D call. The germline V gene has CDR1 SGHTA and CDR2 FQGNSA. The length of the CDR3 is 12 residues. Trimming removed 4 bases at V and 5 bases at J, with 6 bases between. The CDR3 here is CASSSRDQPQHF. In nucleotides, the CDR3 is TGTGCCAGCAGCTCCCGGGATCAGCCCCAGCATTTT.

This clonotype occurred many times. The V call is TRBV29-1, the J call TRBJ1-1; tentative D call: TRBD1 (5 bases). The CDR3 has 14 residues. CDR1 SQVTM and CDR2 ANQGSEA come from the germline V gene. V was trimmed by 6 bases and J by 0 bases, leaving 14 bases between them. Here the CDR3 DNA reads TGCAGCGTCAGCACCGGGACGGTGAACACTGAAGCTTTCTTT. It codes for CSVSTGTVNTEAFF.